Reported below is one TCR beta chain. The data stem from a study of blood T cell repertoires in COVID-19. Authors' methods: For nucleated cells, counts were estimated from reference gene primer amplification. TCRdb keeps only in-frame clones here, not all; method: immunoSEQ multiplex PCR. Clone size and V and J calls were adopted from that table, with D and trimming inferred from the DNA. The sample holds about 260,000 clones, approximately 90% seen once. The ends were cut back, 2 bases at V and 4 bases at J, with 14 bases in the middle. CDR3 length: 16 residues. The V gene's germline CDR1 is SGHTA and CDR2 FQGNSA.

This chain joins TRBV7-2 and TRBJ1-4; TRBD1 is a possible D gene (6 bases). The sequencing input was PBMCs or T cells enriched from blood (not recorded which). This clonotype was sampled from a woman in her 50s who had recovered from COVID-19. The CDR3 DNA follows: TGTGCCAGCAGCTTAACTTTGACAGGCCTTAATGAAAAACTGTTTTTT. This encodes CASSLTLTGLNEKLFF.